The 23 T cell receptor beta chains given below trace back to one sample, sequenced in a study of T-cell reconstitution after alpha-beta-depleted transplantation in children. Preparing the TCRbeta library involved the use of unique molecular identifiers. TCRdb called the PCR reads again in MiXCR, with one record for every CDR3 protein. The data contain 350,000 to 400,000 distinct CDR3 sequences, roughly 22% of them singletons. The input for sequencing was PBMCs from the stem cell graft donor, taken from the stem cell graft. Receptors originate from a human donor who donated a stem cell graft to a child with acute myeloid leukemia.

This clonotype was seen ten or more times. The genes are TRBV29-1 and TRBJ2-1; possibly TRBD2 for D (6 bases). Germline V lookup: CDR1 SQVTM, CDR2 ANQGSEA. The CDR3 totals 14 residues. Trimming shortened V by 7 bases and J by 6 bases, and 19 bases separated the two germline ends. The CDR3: CSGVRGVTGNEQFF. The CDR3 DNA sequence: TGCAGCGGCGTGCGGGGAGTAACGGGCAATGAGCAGTTCTTC.

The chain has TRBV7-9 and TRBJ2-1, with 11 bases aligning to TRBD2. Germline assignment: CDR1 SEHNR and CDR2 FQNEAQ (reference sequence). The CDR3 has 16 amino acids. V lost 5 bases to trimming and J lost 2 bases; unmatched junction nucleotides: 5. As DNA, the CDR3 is TGTGCCAGCAGCCAACTAGCGGGAGCTCCCTACAATGAGCAGTTCTTC. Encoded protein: CASSQLAGAPYNEQFF. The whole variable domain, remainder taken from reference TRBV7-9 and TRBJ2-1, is DTGVSQNPRHKITKRGQNVTFRCDPISEHNRLYWYRQTLGQGPEFLTYFQNEAQLEKSRLLSDRFSAERPKGSFSTLEIQRTEQGDSAMYLCASSQLAGAPYNEQFFGPGTRLTVL.

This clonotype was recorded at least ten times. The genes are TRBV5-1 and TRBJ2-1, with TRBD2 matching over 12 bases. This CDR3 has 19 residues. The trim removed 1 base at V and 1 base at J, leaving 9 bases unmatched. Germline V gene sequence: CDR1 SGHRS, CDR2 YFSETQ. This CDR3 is CASSLSASGRALSYNEQFF. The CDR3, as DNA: TGCGCCAGCAGCTTGTCGGCTAGCGGGAGGGCCTTATCCTACAATGAGCAGTTCTTC.

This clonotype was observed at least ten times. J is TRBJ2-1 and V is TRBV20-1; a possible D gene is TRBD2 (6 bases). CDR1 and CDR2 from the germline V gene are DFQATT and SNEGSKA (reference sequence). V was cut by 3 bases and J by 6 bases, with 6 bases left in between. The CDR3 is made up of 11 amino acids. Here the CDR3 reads CSASGSNEQFF. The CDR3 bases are TGCAGTGCTAGCGGGAGCAATGAGCAGTTCTTC.

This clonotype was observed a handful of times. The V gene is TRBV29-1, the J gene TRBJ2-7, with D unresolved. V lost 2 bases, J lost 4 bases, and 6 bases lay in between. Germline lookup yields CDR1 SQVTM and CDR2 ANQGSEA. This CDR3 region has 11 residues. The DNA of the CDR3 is TGCAGCGTTGAAAAGGGTTACGAGCAGTACTTC. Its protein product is CSVEKGYEQYF.

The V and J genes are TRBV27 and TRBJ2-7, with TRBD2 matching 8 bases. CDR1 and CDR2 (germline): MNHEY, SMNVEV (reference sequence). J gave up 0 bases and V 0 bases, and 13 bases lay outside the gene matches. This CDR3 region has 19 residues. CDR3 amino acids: CASSLSRPLLAASSYEQYF. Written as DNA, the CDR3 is TGTGCCAGCAGTTTATCGCGTCCTCTACTAGCGGCCAGCTCCTACGAGCAGTACTTC.

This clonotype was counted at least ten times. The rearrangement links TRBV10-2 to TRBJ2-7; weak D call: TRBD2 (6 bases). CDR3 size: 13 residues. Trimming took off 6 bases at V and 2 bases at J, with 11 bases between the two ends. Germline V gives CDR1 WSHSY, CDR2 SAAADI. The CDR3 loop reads CASRRWGAYEQYF. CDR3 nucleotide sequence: TGCGCCAGCAGGCGATGGGGGGCCTACGAGCAGTACTTC.

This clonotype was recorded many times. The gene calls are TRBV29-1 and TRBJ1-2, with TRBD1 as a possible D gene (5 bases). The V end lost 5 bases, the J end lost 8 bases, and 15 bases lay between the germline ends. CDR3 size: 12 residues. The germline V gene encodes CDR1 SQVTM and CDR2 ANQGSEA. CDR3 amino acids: CSVRDGSGGYTF. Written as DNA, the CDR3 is TGCAGCGTTCGGGACGGTTCGGGAGGCTACACCTTC. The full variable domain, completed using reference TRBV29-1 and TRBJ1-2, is SAVISQKPSRDICQRGTSLTIQCQVDSQVTMMFWYRQQPGQSLTLIATANQGSEATYESGFVIDKFPISRPNLTFSTLTVSNMSPEDSSIYLCSVRDGSGGYTFGSGTRLTVV.

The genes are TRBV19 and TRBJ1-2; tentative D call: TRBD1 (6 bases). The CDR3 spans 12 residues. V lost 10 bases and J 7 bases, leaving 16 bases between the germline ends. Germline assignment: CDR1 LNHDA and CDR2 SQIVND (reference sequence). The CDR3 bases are TGTGCCACCAAGGGGGGGATTAGTGGCTACACCTTC. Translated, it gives CATKGGISGYTF.

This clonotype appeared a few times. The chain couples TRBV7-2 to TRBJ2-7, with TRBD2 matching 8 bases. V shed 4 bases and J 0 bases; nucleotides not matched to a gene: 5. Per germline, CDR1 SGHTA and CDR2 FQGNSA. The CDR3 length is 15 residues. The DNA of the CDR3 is TGTGCCAGCAGCTACCGACTAGCGAGCTCCTACGAGCAGTACTTC. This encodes CASSYRLASSYEQYF. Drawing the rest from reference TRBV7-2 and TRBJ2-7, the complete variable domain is GAGVSQSPSNKVTEKGKDVELRCDPISGHTALYWYRQSLGQGLEFLIYFQGNSAPDKSGLPSDRFSAERTGGSVSTLTIQRTQQEDSAVYLCASSYRLASSYEQYFGPGTRLTVT.

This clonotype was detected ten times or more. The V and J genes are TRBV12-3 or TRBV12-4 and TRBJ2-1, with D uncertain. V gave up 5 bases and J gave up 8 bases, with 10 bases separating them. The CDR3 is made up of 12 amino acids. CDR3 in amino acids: CASSPPLYEQFF. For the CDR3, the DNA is TGTGCCAGCAGTCCCCCCCTCTATGAGCAGTTCTTC.

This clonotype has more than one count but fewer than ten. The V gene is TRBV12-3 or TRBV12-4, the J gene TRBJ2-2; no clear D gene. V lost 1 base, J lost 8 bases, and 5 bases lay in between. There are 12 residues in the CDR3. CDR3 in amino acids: CASSLVSGELFF. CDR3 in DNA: TGTGCCAGCAGTTTAGTTTCTGGGGAGCTGTTTTTT.

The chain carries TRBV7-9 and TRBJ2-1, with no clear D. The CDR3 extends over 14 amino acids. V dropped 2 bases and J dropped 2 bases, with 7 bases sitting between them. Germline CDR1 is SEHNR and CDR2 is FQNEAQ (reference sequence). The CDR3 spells CASSLMGAYNEQFF. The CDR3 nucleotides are TGTGCCAGCAGCTTAATGGGTGCCTACAATGAGCAGTTCTTC. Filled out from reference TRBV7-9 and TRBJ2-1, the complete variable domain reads DTGVSQNPRHKITKRGQNVTFRCDPISEHNRLYWYRQTLGQGPEFLTYFQNEAQLEKSRLLSDRFSAERPKGSFSTLEIQRTEQGDSAMYLCASSLMGAYNEQFFGPGTRLTVL.

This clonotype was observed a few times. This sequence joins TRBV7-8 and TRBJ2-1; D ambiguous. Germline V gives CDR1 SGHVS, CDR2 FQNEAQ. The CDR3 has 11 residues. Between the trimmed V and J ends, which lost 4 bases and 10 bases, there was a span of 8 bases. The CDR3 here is CASSYGEEQFF. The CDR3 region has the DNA TGTGCCAGCAGCTATGGGGAAGAGCAGTTCTTC.

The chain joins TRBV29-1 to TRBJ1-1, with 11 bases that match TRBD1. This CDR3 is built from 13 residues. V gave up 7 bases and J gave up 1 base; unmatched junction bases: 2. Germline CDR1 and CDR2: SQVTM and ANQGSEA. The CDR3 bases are TGCAGCGCCGGGACAGGGGGGAACACTGAAGCTTTCTTT. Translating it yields CSAGTGGNTEAFF.

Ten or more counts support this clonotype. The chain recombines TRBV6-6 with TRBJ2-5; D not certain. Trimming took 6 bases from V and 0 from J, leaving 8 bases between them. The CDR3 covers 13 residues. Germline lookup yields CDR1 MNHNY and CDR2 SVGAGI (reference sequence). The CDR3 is CASSLDYQETQYF. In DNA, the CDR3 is TGTGCCAGCAGCCTAGATTACCAAGAGACCCAGTACTTC.

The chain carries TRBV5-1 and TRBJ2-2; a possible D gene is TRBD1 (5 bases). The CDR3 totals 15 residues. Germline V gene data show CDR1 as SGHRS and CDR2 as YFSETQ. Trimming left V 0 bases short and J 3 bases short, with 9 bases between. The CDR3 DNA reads TGCGCCAGCAGCTTGGTCAGGGTCGACACCGGGGAGCTGTTTTTT. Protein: CASSLVRVDTGELFF.

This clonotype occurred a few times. The DNA for the CDR3 is TGTGCCAGTAGTATACCGGGACACCAATCCTACGAGCAGTACTTC. Residues: CASSIPGHQSYEQYF. This chain joins TRBV19 and TRBJ2-7; possible D gene TRBD1, 6 bases. V was clipped by 2 bases and J by 1 base, with 12 bases between them. Germline assignment: CDR1 LNHDA and CDR2 SQIVND (reference sequence). This CDR3 contains 15 residues.

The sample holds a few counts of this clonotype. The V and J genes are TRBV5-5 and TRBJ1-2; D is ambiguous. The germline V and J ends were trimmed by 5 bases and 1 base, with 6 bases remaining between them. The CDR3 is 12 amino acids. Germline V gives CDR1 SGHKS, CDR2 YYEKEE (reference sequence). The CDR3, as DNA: TGTGCCAGCAGTCCACTTAACTATGGCTACACCTTC. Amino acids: CASSPLNYGYTF.

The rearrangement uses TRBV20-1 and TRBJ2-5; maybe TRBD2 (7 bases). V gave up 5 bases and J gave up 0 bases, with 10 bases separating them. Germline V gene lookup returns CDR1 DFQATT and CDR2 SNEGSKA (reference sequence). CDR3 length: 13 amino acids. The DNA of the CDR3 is TGCAGTGCTCCCGGGGGGCACCAAGAGACCCAGTACTTC. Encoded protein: CSAPGGHQETQYF.

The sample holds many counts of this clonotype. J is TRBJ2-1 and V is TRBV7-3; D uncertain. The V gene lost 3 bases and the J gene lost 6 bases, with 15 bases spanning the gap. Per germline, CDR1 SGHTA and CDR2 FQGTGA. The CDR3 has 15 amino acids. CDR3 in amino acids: CASSFLGLAGNEQFF. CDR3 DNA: TGTGCCAGCAGCTTCCTGGGGTTGGCTGGCAATGAGCAGTTCTTC.

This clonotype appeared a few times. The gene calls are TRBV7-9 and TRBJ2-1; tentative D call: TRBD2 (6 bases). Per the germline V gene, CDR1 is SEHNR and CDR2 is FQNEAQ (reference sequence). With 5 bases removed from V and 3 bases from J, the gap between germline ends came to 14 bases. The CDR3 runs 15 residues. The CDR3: CASSPTEGLYNEQFF. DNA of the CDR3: TGTGCCAGCAGCCCGACGGAGGGCCTCTACAATGAGCAGTTCTTC.

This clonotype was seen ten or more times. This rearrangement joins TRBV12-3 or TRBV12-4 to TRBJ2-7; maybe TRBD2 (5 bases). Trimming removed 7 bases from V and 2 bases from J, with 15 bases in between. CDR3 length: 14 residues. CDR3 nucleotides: TGTGCCAGCACCCCTGGGAGACTAACCTACGAGCAGTACTTC. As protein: CASTPGRLTYEQYF.